The rows below give T cell receptor beta chains drawn from one sample of a study of blood T cell repertoires in COVID-19. The assay was immunoSEQ multiplex PCR, and TCRdb's table has in-frame clones only and misses some. The table has about 370,000 clones, approximately 87% seen once. Sequences were obtained from peripheral blood. Receptors originate from a woman in her 30s with COVID-19, enrolled during active disease. Both conserved end residues are part of each CDR3. The D gene is left open where the match is weak. Where a row states a size, it is once, few, many or the class of an expanded clone; other rows omit it.

TRBV12-5	NA	TRBJ2-7	TRBD2	CASGLRREGRFYEQYF	TGTGCTAGTGGTTTGAGGCGGGAGGGCCGGTTCTACGAGCAGTACTTC
TRBV3-1/TRBV3-2	NA	TRBJ2-7	TRBD2	CASSQTSGSDYEQYF	TGTGCCAGCAGCCAAACTAGCGGGAGTGACTACGAGCAGTACTTC
TRBV19	NA	TRBJ1-1	NA	CASSLGQNTEAFF	TGTGCCAGTAGCTTGGGACAGAACACTGAAGCTTTCTTT
TRBV3-1/TRBV3-2	once	TRBJ1-2	TRBD1	CASSWIQGVVGGYTF	TGTGCCAGCTCCTGGATTCAGGGGGTGGTCGGTGGCTACACCTTC
TRBV4-1	NA	TRBJ1-1	TRBD1	CASSQPGQGATEAFF	TGCGCCAGCAGCCAACCGGGACAGGGGGCGACTGAAGCTTTCTTT
TRBV7-3	NA	TRBJ2-4	TRBD2	CASSLTATGGENIQYF	TGTGCCAGCAGCTTAACAGCTACTGGGGGGGAAAACATTCAGTACTTC
TRBV2	NA	TRBJ2-1	NA	CASSATGLVNEQFF	TGTGCCAGCAGTGCAACAGGGTTGGTTAATGAGCAGTTCTTC
TRBV2	NA	TRBJ1-2	TRBD1	CASRVAGGANYGYTF	TGTGCCAGCAGAGTGGCAGGGGGCGCAAACTATGGCTACACCTTC
TRBV7-9	once	TRBJ1-4	NA	CASSLGQVDEKLFF	TGTGCCAGCAGCTTAGGACAGGTAGACGAAAAACTGTTTTTT
TRBV19	NA	TRBJ2-7	TRBD1	CASSGRRTGSYEQYF	TGTGCCAGTAGTGGAAGGCGGACAGGGTCCTACGAGCAGTACTTC
TRBV14	NA	TRBJ1-1	NA	CASSQVRQMNTEAFF	TGTGCCAGCAGCCAAGTACGACAGATGAACACTGAAGCTTTCTTT
TRBV6-5	NA	TRBJ2-7	NA	CASSYSGRARYEQYF	TGTGCCAGCAGTTACTCAGGCAGGGCCCGCTACGAGCAGTACTTC
TRBV7-3	NA	TRBJ2-7	TRBD2	CASSPRGDYEQYF	TGTGCCAGCAGCCCGCGGGGGGATTACGAGCAGTACTTC
TRBV7-2	NA	TRBJ2-5	TRBD2	CASSWQGAGGLRETQYF	TGTGCCAGCAGCTGGCAGGGAGCGGGAGGTCTTCGGGAGACCCAGTACTTC